Each of the 24 T cell receptor beta chains below was sequenced from the same sample in a study of T cells after yellow fever vaccination. TCRdb re-analysed the 5' RACE reads in MiXCR, keeping a single row per CDR3 protein. The table includes about 320,000 distinct CDR3 sequences, over 3.5% detected once. The starting material was PBMCs, obtained 15 days after the yellow fever booster vaccination. These receptors were collected from a man younger than 30 who received the YFV17D yellow fever vaccine.

This clonotype was detected ten times or more. This chain links TRBV12-3 or TRBV12-4 with TRBJ2-3, with 9 bases identical to TRBD2. The CDR3 is 16 residues long. V lost 3 bases, J lost 2 bases, and 6 bases stayed unmatched. The CDR3 sequence: CASSFRRGGSTDTQYF. The CDR3 DNA reads TGTGCCAGCAGTTTCCGGCGGGGGGGCTCCACAGATACGCAGTATTTT.

The chain combines TRBV20-1 with TRBJ2-3; 14 bases line up with TRBD2. CDR3 length: 15 residues. The ends lost 5 bases at V and 9 bases at J; junction bases unmatched: 10. From germline, CDR1 is DFQATT and CDR2 SNEGSKA (reference sequence). The CDR3 is CSAGTSGGPRGTQYF. The CDR3 DNA sequence: TGCAGTGCTGGGACTAGCGGGGGCCCCCGGGGGACGCAGTATTTT.

A few counts support this clonotype. This chain connects TRBV11-2 to TRBJ1-5, with D possibly matching TRBD1 (5 bases). Germline V gene data show CDR1 as SGHAT and CDR2 as FQNNGV. Trimming took 1 base from V and 6 from J, leaving 13 bases between them. This CDR3 contains 15 residues. CDR3 in DNA: TGTGCCAGCAGCTTAGGTTCATCGGGGGGTCAGCCCCAGCATTTT. Protein product: CASSLGSSGGQPQHF.

This clonotype occurred many times. V and J are TRBV9 and TRBJ2-7; no firm D call. Germline CDR1 is SGDLS and CDR2 is YYNGEE. V lost 10 bases, J lost 2 bases, and 16 bases lay in between. This CDR3 is 13 amino acids long. For the CDR3, the DNA is TGTGCCCTAACCTACCGGAGAGCCTACGAGCAGTACGTC. It encodes CALTYRRAYEQYV.

This clonotype has just a few counts. The chain carries TRBV6-5 and TRBJ1-2; a weak D match, TRBD1 (5 bases). Germline assignment: CDR1 MNHEY and CDR2 SVGAGI. CDR3 length equals 13 residues. Trimming cost V 7 bases and J 6 bases, with 15 bases left between them. The CDR3 nucleotides are TGTGCCAGCATTCCCCCGGGGGGGAATGGCTACACCTTC. Its protein product is CASIPPGGNGYTF.

The chain has TRBV7-2 and TRBJ2-5; TRBD1 matches 7 bases. This CDR3 has 14 amino acids. CDR1 and CDR2 from the germline V gene are SGHTA and FQGNSA. After removal of 6 bases from V and 5 bases from J, the junction contained 9 bases not matched to a gene. CDR3 sequence reads: CASSKNTGVETQYF. In nucleotides, the CDR3 is TGTGCCAGCAGTAAAAACACAGGGGTGGAGACCCAGTACTTC.

This clonotype was recorded at least ten times. This chain connects TRBV28 to TRBJ1-1; 9 bases map to TRBD1. CDR1 is MDHEN and CDR2 is SYDVKM in the germline V gene. This CDR3 comprises 16 residues. Losses at the gene ends were 5 bases for V and 5 bases for J; bases not matched to a gene: 12. The CDR3, as DNA: TGTGCCAGCAGTACCCGGTGGAAACAGGGGGCTACTGAAGCTTTCTTT. Protein product: CASSTRWKQGATEAFF.

This clonotype was counted at least ten times. The chain links TRBV2 to TRBJ2-2; 10 positions match TRBD2. Germline V lookup: CDR1 SNHLY, CDR2 FYNNEI. The CDR3 loop spans 18 amino acids. Losses at the gene ends were 6 bases for V and 0 bases for J; bases not matched to a gene: 10. The CDR3 sequence is CASSTRLLAGANTGELFF. The CDR3 region has the DNA TGTGCCAGCAGCACCCGTCTCCTAGCGGGGGCGAACACCGGGGAGCTGTTTTTT. Supplemented by reference TRBV2 and TRBJ2-2, the full variable domain reads EPEVTQTPSHQVTQMGQEVILRCVPISNHLYFYWYRQILGQKVEFLVSFYNNEISEKSEIFDDQFSVERPDGSNFTLKIRSTKLEDSAMYFCASSTRLLAGANTGELFFGEGSRLTVL.

The chain recombines TRBV12-3 or TRBV12-4 with TRBJ2-7, with D possibly matching TRBD2 (6 bases). V dropped 6 bases and J dropped 6 bases, with 15 bases sitting between them. The CDR3 totals 13 residues. The CDR3 spells CASREGITGEQYF. For the CDR3, the DNA is TGTGCCAGCAGGGAGGGGATCACGGGCGAGCAGTACTTC.

This chain uses TRBV20-1 with TRBJ1-6; TRBD1 agrees at 10 bases. Trimming cost V 5 bases and J 10 bases; bases outside gene matches: 8. Germline V lookup: CDR1 DFQATT, CDR2 SNEGSKA (reference sequence). The CDR3 spans 14 residues. The CDR3 nucleotides read TGCAGTGCTTACCGGACAGGGGGAGGGTCACCCCTCCACTTT. Amino acids: CSAYRTGGGSPLHF.

This clonotype was seen ten or more times. The V and J genes are TRBV6-1 and TRBJ1-1, with D maybe TRBD1 (6 bases). The V end lost 6 bases, the J end lost 1 base, and 9 bases lay between the germline ends. This CDR3 contains 13 residues. The germline V gene has CDR1 MNHNS and CDR2 SASEGT. The CDR3 loop is CASRRTANTEAFF. The CDR3 nucleotides read TGTGCCAGCAGACGGACAGCGAACACTGAAGCTTTCTTT.

This rearrangement joins TRBV6-1 to TRBJ2-1; D perhaps matches TRBD1 (6 bases). The CDR3 length is 14 residues. The germline CDR1 and CDR2 sequences are MNHNS and SASEGT. V was cut by 6 bases and J by 4 bases, with 13 bases left in between. CDR3 sequence (DNA): TGTGCCAGCAGCCGGGACACTCCATACAATGAGCAGTTCTTC. This codes for CASSRDTPYNEQFF.

This clonotype was seen many times. The V gene is TRBV20-1, the J gene TRBJ1-1; D call uncertain. CDR1 is DFQATT and CDR2 is SNEGSKA in the germline V gene (reference sequence). The CDR3 loop spans 9 amino acids. CDR3 sequence (DNA): TGCGGGTCCGGGACTGAAGCTTTCTTT. Protein: CGSGTEAFF.

This clonotype has at least ten counts. This sequence joins TRBV20-1 and TRBJ2-5; D is unresolved. Germline CDR1 DFQATT, CDR2 SNEGSKA (reference sequence). This CDR3 region has 15 residues. The V end lost 3 bases, the J end lost 4 bases, and 18 bases lay between the germline ends. This chain's CDR3 is CSARAAGGVGETQYF. The CDR3 nucleotides are TGCAGTGCTAGGGCGGCCGGTGGGGTAGGAGAGACCCAGTACTTC.

This chain joins TRBV7-6 and TRBJ2-7; D ambiguous. CDR1 is SGHVS and CDR2 is FNYEAQ in the germline V gene. Deletions cut 2 bases from V and 3 bases from J, with 8 bases between. The CDR3 loop spans 13 amino acids. The CDR3 DNA reads as TGTGCCAGCAGCTTAAACAGTTACTACGAGCAGTACTTC. Residues: CASSLNSYYEQYF.

Only a few counts were recorded for this clonotype. This chain uses TRBV5-5 with TRBJ2-5; possibly TRBD1 or TRBD2 for D (5 bases each). This CDR3 has 14 amino acids. V shed 4 bases and J shed 2 bases, with 12 bases lying between them. Germline loops: CDR1 SGHKS, CDR2 YYEKEE (reference sequence). In DNA form, the CDR3 reads TGTGCCAGCAGCCAGGGACCGATGCAAGAGACCCAGTACTTC. Encoded protein: CASSQGPMQETQYF.

The chain employs TRBV20-1 and TRBJ1-1; D uncertain. The V gene lost 2 bases and the J gene lost 0 bases, with 7 bases spanning the gap. The CDR3 consists of 13 residues. Germline assignment: CDR1 DFQATT and CDR2 SNEGSKA (reference sequence). The CDR3 here is CSARPDVNTEAFF. In DNA, the CDR3 is TGCAGTGCTAGACCCGATGTGAACACTGAAGCTTTCTTT.

The chain recombines TRBV18 with TRBJ2-5, with D unclear. The germline CDR1 and CDR2 sequences are KGHSH and LQKENI. The germline V and J ends were trimmed by 0 bases and 5 bases, with 10 bases remaining between them. The length of the CDR3 is 14 residues. As DNA, the CDR3 is TGTGCCAGCTCACCACCGCTCGGTCGGGAGACCCAGTACTTC. Its protein is CASSPPLGRETQYF.

This clonotype was recorded at least ten times. The J gene is TRBJ2-3, the V gene TRBV7-3, with 7 bases that match TRBD2. Looked up from germline, CDR1 is SGHTA and CDR2 is FQGTGA. J was trimmed by 2 bases and V by 1 base; bases with no gene match: 3. The CDR3 loop spans 15 amino acids. The CDR3, as DNA: TGTGCCAGCAGCTTAAGGCTAGCGGTCACAGATACGCAGTATTTT. Translation gives CASSLRLAVTDTQYF.

This clonotype occurred many times. The chain recombines TRBV6-5 with TRBJ1-2; possibly TRBD1 for D (6 bases). The ends were cut back, 6 bases at V and 8 bases at J, with 16 bases in the middle. This CDR3 comprises 13 residues. Germline CDR1 MNHEY, CDR2 SVGAGI. The CDR3 reads CASRLWGALGYTF. CDR3 sequence (DNA): TGTGCCAGCAGACTGTGGGGGGCGCTGGGCTACACCTTC.

The V call is TRBV20-1, the J call TRBJ2-5; 9 bases agree with TRBD2. The germline gives CDR1 DFQATT, CDR2 SNEGSKA (reference sequence). The junction had 10 bases not matched to a gene; V was cut back by 6 bases and J by 5 bases. This CDR3 has 14 amino acids. Here the CDR3 DNA reads TGCAGTGCCGCACGCGGGGGGGCCGGTGAGACCCAGTACTTC. Translated: CSAARGGAGETQYF.

The V and J genes are TRBV12-3 or TRBV12-4 and TRBJ1-1, with 9 nucleotides matching TRBD1. The CDR3 sequence is 13 residues long. V shed 6 bases and J 5 bases; nucleotides not matched to a gene: 4. The CDR3 protein is CASRGQGGTEAFF. The DNA for the CDR3 is TGTGCCAGCAGGGGACAGGGTGGGACTGAAGCTTTCTTT.

This clonotype showed up just a few times. V usage is TRBV18 and J usage is TRBJ2-7; 10 nucleotides align to TRBD1. The CDR3 sequence is 15 residues long. Trimming cost V 0 bases and J 4 bases; bases outside gene matches: 3. Germline V CDR1 and CDR2: KGHSH, LQKENI. In DNA, the CDR3 is TGTGCCAGCTCACCACCGGACAGGGGGTGGTACGAGCAGTACTTC. Translated, it gives CASSPPDRGWYEQYF.

The chain carries TRBV10-1 and TRBJ2-3; D remains ambiguous. This CDR3 region has 14 residues. From germline, CDR1 is WNHNN and CDR2 SYGVQD (reference sequence). With 0 bases removed from V and 9 bases from J, the gap between germline ends came to 13 bases. The CDR3 protein is CASSESKVGKTQYF. The CDR3 nucleotides read TGCGCCAGCAGTGAGTCGAAGGTTGGGAAGACGCAGTATTTT.